This TCR beta chain originates from a study of blood T cell repertoires in COVID-19. About the study: T cells, B-cell-depleted T cells, or PBMCs supplied cDNA or gDNA.

Clones were sequenced by immunoSEQ multiplex PCR, and TCRdb holds only the in-frame ones, with some missing. Found here are about 90,000 clones, about 81% of them singletons; the top ten hold about 13%. Germline values: CDR1 SGHTA, CDR2 FQGNSA. There are 14 residues in the CDR3. V was pared by 4 bases and J by 0 bases, with 9 bases between. This sequence originates from a human donor in a cohort sampled during active COVID-19. The chain couples TRBV7-2 to TRBJ1-2, with unresolved D. Sequencing was carried out using peripheral blood. CDR3: CASSYNRANYGYTF. The CDR3 region has the DNA TGTGCCAGCAGCTATAACAGAGCTAACTATGGCTACACCTTC.